This TCR beta chain originates from a study of cytomegalovirus exposure and HLA in healthy donors. Study as a whole: Around 89 million unique TCRs from HLA-typed donors made up an early data release.

Trimming took 2 bases from V and 7 from J, leaving 9 bases between them. The CDR3 has 13 residues. Germline assignment: CDR1 SNHLY and CDR2 FYNNEI. Notes on this clone: Its antigen remains unidentified.

13 Jbeta primers and 60 Vbeta primers were used for the PCR. This table comes from immunoSEQ multiplex PCR, and its TCRdb copy is limited to in-frame clones, with some not included. The data contain hundreds of thousands of clones, roughly 70% of them singletons. Study-wide points: Across donors, most TCRs were seen rarely, yet some public ones were widespread. Near-uniform donor sequencing depth was presumed by presence/absence analyses.

The origin of this receptor is a middle-aged man in good health and CMV-seropositive. The rearrangement joins TRBV2 to TRBJ1-5; D might be TRBD1 (5 bases). Sequenced material: PBMCs. CDR3 region: CASSERRDQPQHF. The CDR3 DNA reads TGTGCCAGCAGTGAAAGGCGGGACCAGCCCCAGCATTTT.